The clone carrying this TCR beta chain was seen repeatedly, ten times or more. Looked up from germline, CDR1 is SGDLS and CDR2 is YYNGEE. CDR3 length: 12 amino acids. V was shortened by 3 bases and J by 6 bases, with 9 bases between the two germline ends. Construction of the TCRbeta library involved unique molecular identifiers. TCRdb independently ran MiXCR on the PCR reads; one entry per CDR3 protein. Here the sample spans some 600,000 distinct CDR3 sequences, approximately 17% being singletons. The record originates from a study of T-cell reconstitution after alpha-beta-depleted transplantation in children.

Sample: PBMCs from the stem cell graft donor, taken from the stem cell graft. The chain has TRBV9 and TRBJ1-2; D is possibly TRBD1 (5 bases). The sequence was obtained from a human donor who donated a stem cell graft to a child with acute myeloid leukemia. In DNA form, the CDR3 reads TGTGCCAGCAGCGGCGGGACGGATGGCTACACCTTC. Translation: CASSGGTDGYTF.